This T cell receptor (beta chain) appears in the sequencing data of a study of human T cells and chemical hapten exposure. This clonotype was recorded many times. MiXCR, run by TCRdb on the RACE reads, gives a single entry per CDR3 protein. The top ten hold approximately 1.2% of the sample, which has around 300,000 distinct CDR3 sequences, around 7.3% seen once. Trimming took off 8 bases at V and 2 bases at J, with 14 bases between the two ends. This CDR3 contains 14 residues. Looked up from germline, CDR1 is SEHNR and CDR2 is FQNEAQ (reference sequence). Time point of the sample: pre-sensitization, week 0. Indicated treatment: therapeutic diphenylcyclopropenone sensitization with weekly scalp DPC.

The gene calls are TRBV7-9 and TRBJ2-3; weak D call: TRBD2 (7 bases). This specimen consisted of whole blood, obtained in connection with sensitization to the hapten diphenylcyclopropenone (DPC). The source of this sequence is a young man with alopecia areata. Some clones in this sample may be carry-over from other donors' samples. The CDR3 here is CASGGGANTDTQYF. DNA for the CDR3: TGTGCCAGCGGTGGGGGGGCGAACACAGATACGCAGTATTTT.